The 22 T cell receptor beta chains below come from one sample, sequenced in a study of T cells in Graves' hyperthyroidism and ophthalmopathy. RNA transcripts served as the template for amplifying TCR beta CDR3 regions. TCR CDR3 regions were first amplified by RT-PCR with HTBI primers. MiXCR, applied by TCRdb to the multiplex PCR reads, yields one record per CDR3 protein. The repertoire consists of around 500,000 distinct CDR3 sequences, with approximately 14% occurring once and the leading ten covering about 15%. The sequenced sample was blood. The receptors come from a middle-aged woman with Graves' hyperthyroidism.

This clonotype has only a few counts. The CDR3, as DNA: TGTGCCAGCAGCTTAACCGGACAGGGCGCCGCTTTCTTT. Its protein is CASSLTGQGAAFF. This rearrangement joins TRBV11-2 to TRBJ1-1, with TRBD1 matching over 8 bases. The germline gives CDR1 SGHAT, CDR2 FQNNGV. V lost 2 bases and J lost 11; bases outside the gene matches: 7. The CDR3 is made up of 13 amino acids.

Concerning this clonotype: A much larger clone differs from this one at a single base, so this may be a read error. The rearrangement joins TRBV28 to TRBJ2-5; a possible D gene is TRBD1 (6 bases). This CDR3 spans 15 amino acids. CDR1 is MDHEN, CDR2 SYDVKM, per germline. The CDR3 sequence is CASGFRRGFQETQYF. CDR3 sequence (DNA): TGTGCCAGCGGTTTCCGCAGGGGATTCCAAGAGACCCAGTACTTC.

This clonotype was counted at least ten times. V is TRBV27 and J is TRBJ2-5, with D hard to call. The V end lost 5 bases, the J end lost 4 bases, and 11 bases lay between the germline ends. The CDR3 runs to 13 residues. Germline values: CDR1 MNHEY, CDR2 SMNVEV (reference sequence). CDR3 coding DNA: TGTGCCAGCAGTCCCTCTATGCGAGAGACCCAGTACTTC. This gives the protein CASSPSMRETQYF.

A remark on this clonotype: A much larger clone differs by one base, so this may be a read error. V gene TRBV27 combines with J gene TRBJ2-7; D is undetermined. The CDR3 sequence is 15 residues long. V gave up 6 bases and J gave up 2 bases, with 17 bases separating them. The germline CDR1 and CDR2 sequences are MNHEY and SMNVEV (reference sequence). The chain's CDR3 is CASRSGSRFPYEQYF. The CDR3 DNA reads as TGTGCCAGCAGATCCGGTTCCCGTTTCCCCTACGAGCAGTACTTC.

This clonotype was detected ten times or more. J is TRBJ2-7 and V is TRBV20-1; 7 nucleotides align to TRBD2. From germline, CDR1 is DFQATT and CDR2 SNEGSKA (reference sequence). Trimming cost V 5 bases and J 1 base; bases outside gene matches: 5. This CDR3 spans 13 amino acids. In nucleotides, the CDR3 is TGCAGTGCTGAGACGGGGGGTTCCTACGAGCAGTACTTC. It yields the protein CSAETGGSYEQYF.

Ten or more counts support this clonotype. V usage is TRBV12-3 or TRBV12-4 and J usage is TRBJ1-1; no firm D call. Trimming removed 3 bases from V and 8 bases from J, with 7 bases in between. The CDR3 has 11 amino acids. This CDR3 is CASSFSSEAFF. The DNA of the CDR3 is TGTGCCAGCAGTTTTTCGTCCGAAGCTTTCTTT.

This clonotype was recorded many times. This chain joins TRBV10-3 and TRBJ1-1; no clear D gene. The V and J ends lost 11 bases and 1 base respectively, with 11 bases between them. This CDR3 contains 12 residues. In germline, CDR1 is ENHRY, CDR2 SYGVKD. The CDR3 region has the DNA TGTGCCGCCTTCGACCGGAACACTGAAGCTTTCTTT. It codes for CAAFDRNTEAFF.

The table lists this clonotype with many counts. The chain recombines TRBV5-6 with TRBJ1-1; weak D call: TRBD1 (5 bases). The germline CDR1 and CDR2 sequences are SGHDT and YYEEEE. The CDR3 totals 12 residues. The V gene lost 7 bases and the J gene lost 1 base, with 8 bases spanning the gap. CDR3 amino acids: CASRGENTEAFF. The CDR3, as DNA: TGTGCCAGCCGGGGCGAGAACACTGAAGCTTTCTTT.

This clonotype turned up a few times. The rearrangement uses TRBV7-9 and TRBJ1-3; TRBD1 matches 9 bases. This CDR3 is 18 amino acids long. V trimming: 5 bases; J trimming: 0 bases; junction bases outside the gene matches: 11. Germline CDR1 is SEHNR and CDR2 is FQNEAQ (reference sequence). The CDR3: CASSPGQGPASSGNTIYF. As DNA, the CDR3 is TGTGCCAGCAGCCCGGGACAGGGTCCGGCCTCCTCTGGAAACACCATATATTTT.

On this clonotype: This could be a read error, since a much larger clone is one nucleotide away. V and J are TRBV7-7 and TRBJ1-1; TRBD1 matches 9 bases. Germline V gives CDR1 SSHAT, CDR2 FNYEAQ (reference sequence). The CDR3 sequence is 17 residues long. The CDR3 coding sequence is TGTGCTAGCAGCCAACTATGTAAAGACAGGGGGGACACTGAAGCTTTCTTT. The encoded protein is CASSQLCKDRGDTEAFF.

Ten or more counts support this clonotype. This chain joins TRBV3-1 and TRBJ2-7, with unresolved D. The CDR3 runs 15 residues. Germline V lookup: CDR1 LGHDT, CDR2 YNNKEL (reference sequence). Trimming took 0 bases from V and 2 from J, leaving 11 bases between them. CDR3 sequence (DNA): TGTGCCAGCAGCCAAGACTCAGTACCTCCCTACGAGCAGTACTTC. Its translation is CASSQDSVPPYEQYF.

This chain's CDR3 is CASSLAATVTTGPNEQYF. The CDR3 nucleotides read TGTGCCAGCAGTTTAGCCGCAACGGTCACCACAGGGCCGAACGAGCAGTACTTC. The genes are TRBV12-3 or TRBV12-4 and TRBJ2-7; maybe TRBD1 (6 bases). This CDR3 comprises 18 residues. Between the trimmed V and J ends, which lost 0 bases and 5 bases, there was a span of 23 bases.

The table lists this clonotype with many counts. The CDR3 nucleotides are TGTGCCAGCAGGCCCCCAGGGGTGGCTAACTATGGCTACACCTTC. Amino acids: CASRPPGVANYGYTF. This chain uses TRBV28 with TRBJ1-2; D perhaps matches TRBD1 (6 bases). Germline V gives CDR1 MDHEN, CDR2 SYDVKM. With 6 bases removed from V and 0 bases from J, the gap between germline ends came to 14 bases. The CDR3 totals 15 residues.

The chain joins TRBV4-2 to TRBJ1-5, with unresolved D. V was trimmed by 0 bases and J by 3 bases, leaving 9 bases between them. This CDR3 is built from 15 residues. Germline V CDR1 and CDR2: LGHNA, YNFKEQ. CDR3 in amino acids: CASSQDSQNNQPQHF. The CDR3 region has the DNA TGTGCCAGCAGCCAAGATTCCCAGAACAATCAGCCCCAGCATTTT.

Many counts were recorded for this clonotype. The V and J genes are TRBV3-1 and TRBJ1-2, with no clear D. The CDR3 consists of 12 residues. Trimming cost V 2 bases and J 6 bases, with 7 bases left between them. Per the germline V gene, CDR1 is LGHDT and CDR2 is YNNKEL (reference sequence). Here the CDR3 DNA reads TGTGCCAGCAGCCAAAACAGACATGGCTACACCTTC. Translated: CASSQNRHGYTF.

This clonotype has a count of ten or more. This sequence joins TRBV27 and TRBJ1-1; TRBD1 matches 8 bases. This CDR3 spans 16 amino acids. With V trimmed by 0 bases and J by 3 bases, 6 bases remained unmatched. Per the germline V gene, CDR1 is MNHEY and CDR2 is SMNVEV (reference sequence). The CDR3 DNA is TGTGCCAGCAGTTTATCAGGACAGGGAGGGCACACTGAAGCTTTCTTT. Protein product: CASSLSGQGGHTEAFF.

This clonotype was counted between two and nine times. The CDR3 loop reads CASREQGGKEKLFF. In nucleotides, the CDR3 is TGTGCCAGCAGAGAACAGGGGGGGAAGGAAAAACTGTTTTTT. V is TRBV6-1 and J is TRBJ1-4; TRBD1 agrees at 8 bases. After removal of 6 bases from V and 8 bases from J, the junction contained 8 bases not matched to a gene. Germline V lookup: CDR1 MNHNS, CDR2 SASEGT. The CDR3 covers 14 residues.

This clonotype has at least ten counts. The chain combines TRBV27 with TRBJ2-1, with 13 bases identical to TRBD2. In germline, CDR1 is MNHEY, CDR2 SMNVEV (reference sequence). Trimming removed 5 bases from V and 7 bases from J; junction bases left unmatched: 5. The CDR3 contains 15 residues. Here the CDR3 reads CASSVGLAGMNEQFF. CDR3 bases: TGTGCCAGCAGTGTGGGACTAGCGGGAATGAATGAGCAGTTCTTC.

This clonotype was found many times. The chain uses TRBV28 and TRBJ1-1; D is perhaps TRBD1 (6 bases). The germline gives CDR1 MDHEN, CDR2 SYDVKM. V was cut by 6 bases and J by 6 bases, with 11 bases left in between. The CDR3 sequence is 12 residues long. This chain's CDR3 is CASRGGLAEAFF. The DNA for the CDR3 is TGTGCCAGCAGGGGGGGGCTCGCTGAAGCTTTCTTT.

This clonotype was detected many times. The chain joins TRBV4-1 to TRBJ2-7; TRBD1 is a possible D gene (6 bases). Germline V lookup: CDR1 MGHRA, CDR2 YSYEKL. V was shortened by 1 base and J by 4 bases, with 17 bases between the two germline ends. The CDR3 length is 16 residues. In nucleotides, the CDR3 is TGCGCCAGCAGCCAAGGGGCCGGACAGTCCGGTTACGAGCAGTACTTC. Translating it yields CASSQGAGQSGYEQYF.

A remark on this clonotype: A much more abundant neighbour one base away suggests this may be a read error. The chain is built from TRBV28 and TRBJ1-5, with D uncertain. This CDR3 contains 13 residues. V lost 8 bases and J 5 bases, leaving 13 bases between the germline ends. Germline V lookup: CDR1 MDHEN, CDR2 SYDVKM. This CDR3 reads CASLVESDQPQHF. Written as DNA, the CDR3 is TGTGCCAGCTTGGTCGAGAGCGATCAGCCCCAGCATTTT.

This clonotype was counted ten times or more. CDR3 bases: TGTGCCAGCAGTGGCGGTTATTACACTGAAGCTTTCTTT. Protein sequence: CASSGGYYTEAFF. The V call is TRBV2, the J call TRBJ1-1; D not resolved. The CDR3 runs 13 residues. V was clipped by 4 bases and J by 3 bases, with 9 bases between them. CDR1 SNHLY and CDR2 FYNNEI come from the germline V gene.